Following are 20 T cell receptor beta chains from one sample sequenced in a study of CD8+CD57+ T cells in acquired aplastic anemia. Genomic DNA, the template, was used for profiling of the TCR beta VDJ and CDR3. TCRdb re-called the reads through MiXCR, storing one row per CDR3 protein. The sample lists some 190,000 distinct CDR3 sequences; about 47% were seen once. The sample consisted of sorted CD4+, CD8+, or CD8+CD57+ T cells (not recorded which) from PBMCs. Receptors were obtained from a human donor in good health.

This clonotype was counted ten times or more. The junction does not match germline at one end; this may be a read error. CDR3 coding DNA: TGTGCTAGCAGCTCCCGACGGGATGGTACCGGGGAGCTGTTTTTT. This encodes CASSSRRDGTGELFF. The rearrangement links TRBV7-7 to TRBJ2-2, with D tentatively TRBD2 (5 bases). This CDR3 is built from 15 residues. Germline V CDR1 and CDR2: SSHAT, FNYEAQ (reference sequence).

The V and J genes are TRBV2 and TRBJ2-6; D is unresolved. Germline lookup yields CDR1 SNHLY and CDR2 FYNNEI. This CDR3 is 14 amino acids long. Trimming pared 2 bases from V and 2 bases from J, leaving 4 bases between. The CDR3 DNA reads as TGTGCCAGCAGTGAACGGACTGGGGCCAACGTCCTGACTTTC. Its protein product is CASSERTGANVLTF.

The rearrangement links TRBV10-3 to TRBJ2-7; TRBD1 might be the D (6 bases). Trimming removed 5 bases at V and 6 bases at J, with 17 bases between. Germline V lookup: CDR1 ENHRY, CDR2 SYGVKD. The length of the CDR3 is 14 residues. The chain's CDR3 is CAISPTTGFGEQYF. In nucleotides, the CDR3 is TGTGCCATCAGTCCGACGACAGGATTCGGCGAGCAGTACTTC.

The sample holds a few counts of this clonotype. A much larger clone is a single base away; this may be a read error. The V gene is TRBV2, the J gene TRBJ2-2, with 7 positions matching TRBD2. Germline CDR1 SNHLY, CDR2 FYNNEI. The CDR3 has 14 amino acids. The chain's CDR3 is CASGWRGGSGEPFF. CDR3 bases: TGTGCCAGCGGCTGGAGGGGAGGGTCCGGGGAGCCGTTTTTT.

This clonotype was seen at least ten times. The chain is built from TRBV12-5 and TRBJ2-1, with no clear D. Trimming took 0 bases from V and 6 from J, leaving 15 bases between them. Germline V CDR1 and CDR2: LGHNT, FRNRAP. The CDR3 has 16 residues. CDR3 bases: TGTGCTAGTGGTTTGGTAACGGCCCCGTTCCCCAATGAGCAGTTCTTC. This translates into CASGLVTAPFPNEQFF.

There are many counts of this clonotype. The CDR3 loop is CSARVLGGGNQPQHF. The DNA of the CDR3 is TGCAGTGCTAGAGTGTTAGGGGGGGGAAATCAGCCCCAGCATTTT. The chain links TRBV20-1 to TRBJ1-5; weak D call: TRBD1 (6 bases). V lost 1 base and J 4 bases, leaving 14 bases between the germline ends. The CDR3 runs to 15 residues. Germline V gene data show CDR1 as DFQATT and CDR2 as SNEGSKA (reference sequence).

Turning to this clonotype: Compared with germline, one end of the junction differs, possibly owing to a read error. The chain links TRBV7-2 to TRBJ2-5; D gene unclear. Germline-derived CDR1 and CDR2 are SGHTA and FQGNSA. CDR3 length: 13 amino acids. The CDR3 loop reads CISSEAAQETQYF. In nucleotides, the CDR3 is TGTATCAGCAGCGAGGCCGCCCAAGAGACCCAGTACTTC.

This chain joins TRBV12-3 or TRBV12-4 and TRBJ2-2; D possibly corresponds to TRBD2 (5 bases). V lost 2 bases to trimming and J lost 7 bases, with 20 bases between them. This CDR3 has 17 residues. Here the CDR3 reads CASSLFQVSVSFGELFF. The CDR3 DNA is TGTGCCAGCAGTTTATTCCAGGTTAGCGTGAGCTTCGGGGAGCTGTTTTTT.

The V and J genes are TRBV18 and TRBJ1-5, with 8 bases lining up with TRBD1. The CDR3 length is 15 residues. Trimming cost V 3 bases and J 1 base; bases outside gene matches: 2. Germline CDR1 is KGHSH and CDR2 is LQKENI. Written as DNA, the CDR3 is TGTGCCAGCTCACCCCAGGGGGCGAGCAATCAGCCCCAGCATTTT. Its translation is CASSPQGASNQPQHF. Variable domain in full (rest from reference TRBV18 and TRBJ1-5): NAGVMQNPRHLVRRRGQEARLRCSPMKGHSHVYWYRQLPEEGLKFMVYLQKENIIDESGMPKERFSAEFPKEGPSILRIQQVVRGDSAAYFCASSPQGASNQPQHFGDGTRLSIL.

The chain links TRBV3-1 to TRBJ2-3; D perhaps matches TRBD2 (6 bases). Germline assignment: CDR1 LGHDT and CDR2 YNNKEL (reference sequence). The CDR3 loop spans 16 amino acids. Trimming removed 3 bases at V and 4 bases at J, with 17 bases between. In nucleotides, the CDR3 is TGTGCCAGCAGCCATCAGTACGGGAGACTCTCAGATACGCAGTATTTT. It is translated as CASSHQYGRLSDTQYF.

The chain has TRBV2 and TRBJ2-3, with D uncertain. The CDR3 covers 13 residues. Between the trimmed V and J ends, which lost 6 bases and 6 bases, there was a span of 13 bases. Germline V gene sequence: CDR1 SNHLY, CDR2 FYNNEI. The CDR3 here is CASRVVYGDTQYF. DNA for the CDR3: TGTGCCAGCAGAGTAGTTTATGGGGATACGCAGTATTTT.

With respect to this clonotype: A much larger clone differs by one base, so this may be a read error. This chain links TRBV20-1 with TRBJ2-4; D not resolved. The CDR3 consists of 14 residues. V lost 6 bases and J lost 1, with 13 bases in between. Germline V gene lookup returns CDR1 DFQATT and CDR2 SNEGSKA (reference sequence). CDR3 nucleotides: TGCAGTGCGAGACCCGGGTTGGCCAAAAACATTCAGTACTTC. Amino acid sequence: CSARPGLAKNIQYF.

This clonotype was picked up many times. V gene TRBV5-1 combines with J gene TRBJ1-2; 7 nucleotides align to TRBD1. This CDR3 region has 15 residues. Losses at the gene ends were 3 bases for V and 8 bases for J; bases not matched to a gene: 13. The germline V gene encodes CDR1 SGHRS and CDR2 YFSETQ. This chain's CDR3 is CASSSGDSPWEGYTF. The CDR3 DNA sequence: TGCGCCAGCAGCTCGGGGGACAGTCCTTGGGAGGGCTACACCTTC. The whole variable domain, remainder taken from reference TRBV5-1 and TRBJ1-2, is KAGVTQTPRYLIKTRGQQVTLSCSPISGHRSVSWYQQTPGQGLQFLFEYFSETQRNKGNFPGRFSGRQFSNSRSEMNVSTLELGDSALYLCASSSGDSPWEGYTFGSGTRLTVV.

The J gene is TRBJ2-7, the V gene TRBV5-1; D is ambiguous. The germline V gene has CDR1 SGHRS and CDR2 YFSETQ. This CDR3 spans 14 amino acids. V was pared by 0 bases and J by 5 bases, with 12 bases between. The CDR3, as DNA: TGCGCCAGCAGCTTGGGTGACACCCCCAACGAGCAGTACTTC. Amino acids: CASSLGDTPNEQYF.

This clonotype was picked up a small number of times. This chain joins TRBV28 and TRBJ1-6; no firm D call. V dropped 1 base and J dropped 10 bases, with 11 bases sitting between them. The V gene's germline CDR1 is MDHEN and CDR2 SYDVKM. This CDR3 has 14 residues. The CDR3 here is CASSLSLVRSPLHF. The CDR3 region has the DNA TGTGCCAGCAGTTTATCTTTGGTGAGGTCACCCCTCCACTTT.

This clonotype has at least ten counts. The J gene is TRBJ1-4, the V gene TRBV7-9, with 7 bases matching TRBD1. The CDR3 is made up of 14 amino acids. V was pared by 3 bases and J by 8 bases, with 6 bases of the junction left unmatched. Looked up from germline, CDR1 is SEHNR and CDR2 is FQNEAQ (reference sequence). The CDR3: CASSLVGTDEKLFF. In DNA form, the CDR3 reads TGTGCCAGCAGCTTGGTGGGGACAGACGAAAAACTGTTTTTT.

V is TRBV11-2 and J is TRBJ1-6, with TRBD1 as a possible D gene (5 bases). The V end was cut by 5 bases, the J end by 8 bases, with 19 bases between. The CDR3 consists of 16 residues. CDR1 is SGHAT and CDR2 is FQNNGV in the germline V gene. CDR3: CASSALPDTLYSPLHF. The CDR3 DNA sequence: TGTGCCAGCAGCGCCCTTCCGGACACGTTATATTCACCCCTCCACTTT.

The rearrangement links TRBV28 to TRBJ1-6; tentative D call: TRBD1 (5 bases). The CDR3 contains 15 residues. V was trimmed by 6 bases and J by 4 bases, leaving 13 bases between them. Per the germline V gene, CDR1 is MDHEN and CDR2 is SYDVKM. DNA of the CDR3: TGTGCCAGCAGGCCGGGGACGGGGTATAATTCACCCCTCCACTTT. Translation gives CASRPGTGYNSPLHF.

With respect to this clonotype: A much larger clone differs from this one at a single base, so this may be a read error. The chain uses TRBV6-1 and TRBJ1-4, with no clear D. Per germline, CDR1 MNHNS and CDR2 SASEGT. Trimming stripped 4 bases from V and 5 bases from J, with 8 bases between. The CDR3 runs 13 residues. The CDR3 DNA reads TGTGCCAGCAGTGGGGCAGCAAATGAAAAACTGTTTTTT. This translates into CASSGAANEKLFF.

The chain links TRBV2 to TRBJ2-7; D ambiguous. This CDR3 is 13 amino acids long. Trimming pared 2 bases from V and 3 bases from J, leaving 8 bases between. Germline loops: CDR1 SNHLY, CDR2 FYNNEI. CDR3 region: CASSEIGRYEQYF. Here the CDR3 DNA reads TGTGCCAGCAGTGAAATCGGTCGCTACGAGCAGTACTTC.